These 5 T cell receptor beta chains originate from one sample sequenced in a study of Graves' ophthalmopathy and Graves' hyperthyroidism. Amplification from RNA transcripts yielded the TCR beta CDR3 regions. First-round RT-PCR relied on HTBI primers, and a second-round multiplex PCR came next. TCRdb reprocessed the multiplex PCR reads via MiXCR and lists one record per CDR3 protein. This table holds over a million distinct CDR3 sequences, about 35% found once. Sequencing was carried out using peripheral blood or thyroid tissue (not recorded which). The receptors were sampled from an adult man with Graves' hyperthyroidism.

The V call is TRBV20-1, the J call TRBJ1-6; D gene ambiguous. The germline V gene encodes CDR1 DFQATT and CDR2 SNEGSKA (reference sequence). The CDR3 sequence is 13 residues long. V lost 1 base, J lost 3 bases, and 4 bases lay in between. CDR3 sequence (DNA): TGCAGTGCTAGAGGGCTCTATAATTCACCCCTCCACTTT. This translates into CSARGLYNSPLHF.

The CDR3 sequence: CASSYPGGPNSPLHF. CDR3 nucleotide sequence: TGTGCCAGCAGTTACCCGGGGGGCCCGAATTCACCCCTCCACTTT. The chain links TRBV6-6 to TRBJ1-6; D perhaps matches TRBD1 (6 bases). There are 15 residues in the CDR3. Germline V gene lookup returns CDR1 MNHNY and CDR2 SVGAGI (reference sequence). V lost 2 bases and J lost 7, with 12 bases in between.

At least ten counts were recorded for this clonotype. V and J are TRBV30 and TRBJ1-6; weak D call: TRBD1 (6 bases). Trimming stripped 0 bases from V and 9 bases from J, with 6 bases between. Germline CDR1 and CDR2: GTSNPN and SVGIG (reference sequence). CDR3 length equals 12 residues. The chain's CDR3 is CAWSVGGSPLHF. CDR3 sequence (DNA): TGTGCCTGGAGTGTAGGGGGTTCACCCCTCCACTTT.

The chain combines TRBV12-3 or TRBV12-4 with TRBJ1-5, with 9 bases fitting TRBD1. The CDR3 consists of 15 residues. The trim removed 6 bases at V and 6 bases at J, leaving 9 bases unmatched. The CDR3 is CASSTPGQGAQPQHF. CDR3 DNA sequence: TGTGCCAGCAGCACCCCGGGACAGGGAGCTCAGCCCCAGCATTTT.

Comments on this clonotype: The final CDR3 position lacks the conserved phenylalanine or tryptophan, pointing to a likely read error. The chain couples TRBV2 to TRBJ1-2, with a tentative D call TRBD1 (5 bases). Germline lookup yields CDR1 SNHLY and CDR2 FYNNEI. The CDR3 sequence is 12 residues long. Trimming cost V 6 bases and J 4 bases, with 9 bases left between them. The CDR3: CASRATGYGYTL. The CDR3 DNA reads as TGTGCCAGCAGGGCTACAGGCTATGGCTACACCCTC.